This T cell receptor beta chain appears in the sequencing data of a study of CD8 T cells in ankylosing spondylitis. The CDR3 is made up of 14 amino acids. Between the trimmed V and J ends, which lost 2 bases and 8 bases, there was a span of 13 bases. From germline, CDR1 is MGHRA and CDR2 YSYEKL. In TCRdb, the 5' RACE reads were re-called with MiXCR into one record per CDR3 protein. The sample lists around 770,000 distinct CDR3 sequences; around a fifth were seen once. With regard to this clonotype: Antigen: not known.

General study results and limits: Characteristic of ankylosing spondylitis blood, it appeared, was a TCR beta motif comprising about 8 highly homologous variants.

This chain links TRBV4-1 with TRBJ2-1; no clear D gene. Sequences were obtained from blood, either unsorted or a sorted T cell fraction (not recorded which). This clonotype was obtained from a male donor with ankylosing spondylitis. CDR3 sequence (DNA): TGCGCCAGCAGCCAAACTAAGGAGAGAGATGAGCAGTTCTTC. It translates to CASSQTKERDEQFF.